These T cell receptor beta chains were read from a single sample in a study of persistence of HIV-infected CD4 T cells. These receptors are not linked to any known antigen. Method: immunoSEQ multiplex PCR; TCRdb's copy keeps in-frame clones and lacks some. The table shows tens of thousands of clones, with less than 85% occurring only once. The material sequenced was CD4+ T cells sorted from PBMCs after roughly 19-hour stimulation, taken from a patient who received antiretroviral therapy. The receptors were gathered from an adult man with HIV who was CMV-seropositive. Both conserved end residues are part of each CDR3. D genes are given only for firm matches. Some rows mark clone size as missing; the rest say once, few, many or name a class of expanded clone.

D gene: -; clone size: -; V gene: TRBV6-6; J gene: TRBJ1-6; CDR3 DNA: TGTGCCAGCAGTTACTCCAATGTTTATAATTCACCCCTCCACTTT; CDR3 protein: CASSYSNVYNSPLHF
D gene: -; clone size: -; V gene: TRBV21-1; J gene: TRBJ2-7; CDR3 DNA: TGTGCCCACCCCGGAAGGGCGGGGGCGCGGAAAACCTACGAGCAGTACTTC; CDR3 protein: CAHPGRAGARKTYEQYF
D gene: TRBD2; clone size: -; V gene: TRBV5-4; J gene: TRBJ2-5; CDR3 DNA: TGTGCCAGCAGCGCGGGGGGCCAAGAGACCCAGTACTTC; CDR3 protein: CASSAGGQETQYF
D gene: TRBD1; clone size: -; V gene: TRBV10-3; J gene: TRBJ1-1; CDR3 DNA: TGTGCCATCAGTGAGTCTAGGGGGCGGTCTGAAGCTTTCTTT; CDR3 protein: CAISESRGRSEAFF
D gene: TRBD2; clone size: -; V gene: TRBV5-1; J gene: TRBJ2-3; CDR3 DNA: TGCGCCAGCAGCTTGGGACTAGCGGGGGGAGATACGCAGTATTTT; CDR3 protein: CASSLGLAGGDTQYF
D gene: TRBD2; clone size: -; V gene: TRBV7-9; J gene: TRBJ2-1; CDR3 DNA: TGTGCCAGCAGATCAGAAGCTAGCGGGGGACATGAGCAGTTCTTC; CDR3 protein: CASRSEASGGHEQFF
D gene: -; clone size: -; V gene: TRBV10-3; J gene: TRBJ1-3; CDR3 DNA: TGTGCCATCAGTGATAGGGGAAACACCATATATTTT; CDR3 protein: CAISDRGNTIYF
D gene: -; clone size: -; V gene: TRBV28; J gene: TRBJ1-2; CDR3 DNA: TGTGCCAGCAGTCCCCCCCGGACGGTTAAGAATGGCTACACCTTC; CDR3 protein: CASSPPRTVKNGYTF
D gene: -; clone size: -; V gene: TRBV18; J gene: TRBJ1-1; CDR3 DNA: TGTGCCAGCTCACCTAGCCAGGGTAAAACTGAAGCTTTCTTT; CDR3 protein: CASSPSQGKTEAFF
D gene: TRBD1; clone size: -; V gene: TRBV3-1/TRBV3-2; J gene: TRBJ1-2; CDR3 DNA: TGTGCCAGCCACAGACAGGGGGAGGGCTACACCTTC; CDR3 protein: CASHRQGEGYTF
D gene: TRBD1; clone size: once; V gene: TRBV5-4; J gene: TRBJ1-2; CDR3 DNA: TGTGCCAGCAGCAAAGGACAGGTCTATGGCTACACCTTC; CDR3 protein: CASSKGQVYGYTF
D gene: -; clone size: few; V gene: TRBV6-1; J gene: TRBJ1-2; CDR3 DNA: TGTGCCAGCAGTTTCGACTCCAAAACCGGCTACACCTTC; CDR3 protein: CASSFDSKTGYTF
D gene: TRBD1; clone size: -; V gene: TRBV12-3/TRBV12-4; J gene: TRBJ2-2; CDR3 DNA: TGTGCCAGCAGGCAGGGGGCGACCGGGGAGCTGTTTTTT; CDR3 protein: CASRQGATGELFF
D gene: -; clone size: -; V gene: TRBV6-5; J gene: TRBJ1-2; CDR3 DNA: TGTGCCAGCGGGGACTATGGCTACACCTTC; CDR3 protein: CASGDYGYTF
D gene: -; clone size: -; V gene: TRBV19; J gene: TRBJ2-7; CDR3 DNA: TGTGCCAGTAGTACGAGGGACATGAGGCACGAGCAGTACTTC; CDR3 protein: CASSTRDMRHEQYF
D gene: TRBD1; clone size: -; V gene: TRBV7-6; J gene: TRBJ2-2; CDR3 DNA: TGTGCCAGCAGCCAAGGACAGGGGAACACCGGGGAGCTGTTTTTT; CDR3 protein: CASSQGQGNTGELFF
D gene: -; clone size: -; V gene: TRBV27; J gene: TRBJ2-3; CDR3 DNA: TGTGCCAGCAGTTACCTGGAAGGTACGCAGTATTTT; CDR3 protein: CASSYLEGTQYF
D gene: TRBD1; clone size: -; V gene: TRBV4-1; J gene: TRBJ2-1; CDR3 DNA: TGCGCCAGCAGCCAACTGGACAGGGTGTACAATGAGCAGTTCTTC; CDR3 protein: CASSQLDRVYNEQFF
D gene: TRBD2; clone size: -; V gene: TRBV9; J gene: TRBJ2-7; CDR3 DNA: TGTGCCAGCAGCGTCGGCGGGGGGGCCGTGCAGTACTTC; CDR3 protein: CASSVGGGAVQYF
D gene: TRBD1; clone size: -; V gene: TRBV18; J gene: TRBJ2-7; CDR3 DNA: TGTGCCAGCTCACCGATGGGACAGGGGGCCTCGCGGTACTTC; CDR3 protein: CASSPMGQGASRYF
D gene: -; clone size: -; V gene: TRBV6-5; J gene: TRBJ1-2; CDR3 DNA: TGTGCCAGCAGCCCGAGGGCAGGAGACGTCTATGGCTACACCTTC; CDR3 protein: CASSPRAGDVYGYTF
D gene: -; clone size: -; V gene: TRBV5-1; J gene: TRBJ2-3; CDR3 DNA: TGCGCCAGCGCTGGCGGCCTTAGCACAGATACGCAGTATTTT; CDR3 protein: CASAGGLSTDTQYF
D gene: TRBD1; clone size: -; V gene: TRBV6-5; J gene: TRBJ1-2; CDR3 DNA: TGTGCCAGCAGCGGACAGGGAAACTATGGCTACACCTTC; CDR3 protein: CASSGQGNYGYTF
D gene: TRBD1; clone size: -; V gene: TRBV6-5; J gene: TRBJ1-5; CDR3 DNA: TGTGCCAGCAGGAAGGGACAGGGGATCAATCAGCCCCAGCATTTT; CDR3 protein: CASRKGQGINQPQHF
D gene: -; clone size: -; V gene: TRBV2; J gene: TRBJ1-4; CDR3 DNA: TGTGCCAGCAGTGAAAAGGGGATAGATGAAAAACTGTTTTTT; CDR3 protein: CASSEKGIDEKLFF
D gene: -; clone size: -; V gene: TRBV5-1; J gene: TRBJ2-7; CDR3 DNA: TGCGCCAGCAGCTTGGGCCTAGGCTACGAGCAGTACTTC; CDR3 protein: CASSLGLGYEQYF
D gene: TRBD1; clone size: -; V gene: TRBV28; J gene: TRBJ1-3; CDR3 DNA: TGTGCCAGCAGTTCCCGGGACAGGGGCGCTTCAGGAAACACCATATATTTT; CDR3 protein: CASSSRDRGASGNTIYF
D gene: -; clone size: -; V gene: TRBV7-3; J gene: TRBJ2-2; CDR3 DNA: TGTGCCAGCAGCTTAAAGGCCGGGGAGCTGTTTTTT; CDR3 protein: CASSLKAGELFF
D gene: -; clone size: -; V gene: TRBV27; J gene: TRBJ1-6; CDR3 DNA: TGTGCCAGCAGTCCCGGGCGGGCCTCCTATAATTCACCCCTCCACTTT; CDR3 protein: CASSPGRASYNSPLHF
D gene: TRBD1; clone size: -; V gene: TRBV2; J gene: TRBJ1-2; CDR3 DNA: TGTGCCAGCAGTAAGGAGACAGGGGGTGGCTATGGCTACACCTTC; CDR3 protein: CASSKETGGGYGYTF
D gene: -; clone size: -; V gene: TRBV6-1; J gene: TRBJ1-5; CDR3 DNA: TGTGCCAGCAGTGAGCGACGGCAGGGGATTCAGCCCCAGCATTTT; CDR3 protein: CASSERRQGIQPQHF
D gene: -; clone size: -; V gene: TRBV14; J gene: TRBJ1-2; CDR3 DNA: TGTGCCAGCAGCCAAGATCGGGGGGACTATGGCTACACCTTC; CDR3 protein: CASSQDRGDYGYTF
D gene: -; clone size: few; V gene: TRBV7-2; J gene: TRBJ1-2; CDR3 DNA: TGTGCCAGCAGCTTGGGACGCACGGACTATGGCTACACCTTC; CDR3 protein: CASSLGRTDYGYTF
D gene: -; clone size: few; V gene: TRBV7-6; J gene: TRBJ1-1; CDR3 DNA: TGTGCCAGCAGCCCAATATACACTGAAGCTTTCTTT; CDR3 protein: CASSPIYTEAFF
D gene: -; clone size: -; V gene: TRBV18; J gene: TRBJ2-5; CDR3 DNA: TGTGCCAGCTCACCAGGTCAAGAGACCCAGTACTTC; CDR3 protein: CASSPGQETQYF
D gene: TRBD2; clone size: once; V gene: TRBV3-1/TRBV3-2; J gene: TRBJ2-3; CDR3 DNA: TGTGCCAGCAGCCAAGCTTTTAGCGGGGGGGGTAGCACAGATACGCAGTATTTT; CDR3 protein: CASSQAFSGGGSTDTQYF
D gene: -; clone size: few; V gene: TRBV2; J gene: TRBJ2-7; CDR3 DNA: TGTGCCAGCAGTGAAGAACACCCCGTGGGCCTCAGCGAGCAGTACTTC; CDR3 protein: CASSEEHPVGLSEQYF
D gene: -; clone size: -; V gene: TRBV5-1; J gene: TRBJ1-2; CDR3 DNA: TGCGCCAGCAGCTTTGACGGTACTGGCTATGGCTACACCTTC; CDR3 protein: CASSFDGTGYGYTF
D gene: -; clone size: -; V gene: TRBV4-1; J gene: TRBJ1-5; CDR3 DNA: TGCGCCAGCAGCCAGGGGAGGGAAAGCAATCAGCCCCAGCATTTT; CDR3 protein: CASSQGRESNQPQHF
D gene: TRBD1; clone size: few; V gene: TRBV27; J gene: TRBJ1-2; CDR3 DNA: TGTGCCAGCAGATCCCTGGACAGGGTAAACTATGGCTACACCTTC; CDR3 protein: CASRSLDRVNYGYTF
D gene: -; clone size: -; V gene: TRBV28; J gene: TRBJ2-3; CDR3 DNA: TGTGCCAGCTTTCCCTCTGGCAGGGCTCGCACAGATACGCAGTATTTT; CDR3 protein: CASFPSGRARTDTQYF
D gene: TRBD2; clone size: -; V gene: TRBV6-4; J gene: TRBJ2-1; CDR3 DNA: TGTGCCAGCAGTGACTCTAGCGGGGGGGCCAAACCCAGTGAGCAGTTCTTC; CDR3 protein: CASSDSSGGAKPSEQFF
D gene: -; clone size: once; V gene: TRBV5-8; J gene: TRBJ1-5; CDR3 DNA: TGTGCCAGCAGCTTGGGACCGACAGTCAATCAGCCCCAGCATTTT; CDR3 protein: CASSLGPTVNQPQHF
D gene: -; clone size: once; V gene: TRBV5-1; J gene: TRBJ2-2; CDR3 DNA: TGCGCCAGCAGCTTCGGATCCGGGGAGCTGTTTTTT; CDR3 protein: CASSFGSGELFF
D gene: -; clone size: -; V gene: TRBV2; J gene: TRBJ1-5; CDR3 DNA: TGTGCCAGCAGGTTGGGGAGCAATCAGCCCCAGCATTTT; CDR3 protein: CASRLGSNQPQHF
D gene: TRBD1; clone size: -; V gene: TRBV6-5; J gene: TRBJ1-2; CDR3 DNA: TGTGCCAGCAGTTACTCGAGAACAGGGGGGAGCTATGGCTACACCTTC; CDR3 protein: CASSYSRTGGSYGYTF
D gene: -; clone size: -; V gene: TRBV15; J gene: TRBJ1-5; CDR3 DNA: TGTGCCACCAGCAGAGATCTAGGCAGGGTAGATCAGCCCCAGCATTTT; CDR3 protein: CATSRDLGRVDQPQHF
D gene: TRBD1; clone size: -; V gene: TRBV30; J gene: TRBJ1-2; CDR3 DNA: TGTGCCTGGAGTCAGGACAGGGGGCAACATGGCTACACCTTC; CDR3 protein: CAWSQDRGQHGYTF
D gene: -; clone size: -; V gene: TRBV5-1; J gene: TRBJ1-3; CDR3 DNA: TGCGCCAGCAGCCCGGAGGGCAGATCAGTCTCTGGAAACACCATATATTTT; CDR3 protein: CASSPEGRSVSGNTIYF
D gene: TRBD2; clone size: -; V gene: TRBV6-5; J gene: TRBJ2-3; CDR3 DNA: TGTGCCAGCAGACCACTAGCGACTAGCACAGATACGCAGTATTTT; CDR3 protein: CASRPLATSTDTQYF
D gene: -; clone size: -; V gene: TRBV2; J gene: TRBJ1-6; CDR3 DNA: TGTGCCAGCAGTGACCAGGGAAGTTCACCCCTCCACTTT; CDR3 protein: CASSDQGSSPLHF
D gene: -; clone size: few; V gene: TRBV6-4; J gene: TRBJ1-5; CDR3 DNA: TGTGCCAGCAGTGCGGAGACACAGATGCCCCAGCATTTT; CDR3 protein: CASSAETQMPQHF
D gene: -; clone size: few; V gene: TRBV7-9; J gene: TRBJ1-1; CDR3 DNA: TGTGCCAGCAGCTTAGTGGGGAACACTGAAGCTTTCTTT; CDR3 protein: CASSLVGNTEAFF
D gene: -; clone size: -; V gene: TRBV19; J gene: TRBJ1-3; CDR3 DNA: TGTGCCAGTAGTAATATCGGCTCCGGCTCTGGAAACACCATATATTTT; CDR3 protein: CASSNIGSGSGNTIYF
D gene: TRBD1; clone size: -; V gene: TRBV9; J gene: TRBJ2-3; CDR3 DNA: TGTGCCAGCAGCGTAACAGGGGAGAGCACAGATACGCAGTATTTT; CDR3 protein: CASSVTGESTDTQYF
D gene: -; clone size: -; V gene: TRBV5-5; J gene: TRBJ2-7; CDR3 DNA: TGTGCCAGCAGCTTGTTATGGGGAAAAGAGGAGTACTTC; CDR3 protein: CASSLLWGKEEYF
D gene: TRBD1; clone size: -; V gene: TRBV15; J gene: TRBJ2-7; CDR3 DNA: TGTGCCACCAGCATTAAACAGGGGTACGAGCAGTACTTC; CDR3 protein: CATSIKQGYEQYF
D gene: TRBD2; clone size: -; V gene: TRBV24-1; J gene: TRBJ2-3; CDR3 DNA: TGTGCCACCAGTGATTCTGGTCGGACTAGCGGGATCACAGATACGCAGTATTTT; CDR3 protein: CATSDSGRTSGITDTQYF
D gene: -; clone size: -; V gene: TRBV15; J gene: TRBJ1-2; CDR3 DNA: TGTGCCACCAGCTCCCGGACAGTCTCTAACTATGGCTACACCTTC; CDR3 protein: CATSSRTVSNYGYTF